Listed below are T cell receptor beta chains from one sample, sequenced in a study of human T cells and chemical hapten exposure. From the RACE reads, TCRdb called clonotypes with MiXCR, one entry per CDR3 protein. The table shows roughly 250,000 distinct CDR3 sequences, with about 9.4% occurring only once. Sequencing used whole blood, obtained in connection with sensitization to the hapten diphenylcyclopropenone (DPC). These receptor sequences come from a woman in her thirties or forties with alopecia areata. Some clones in this sample may be carry-over from other donors' samples. CDR3s include the opening cysteine and the closing phenylalanine or tryptophan. The order of the fields is V gene, J gene, clone size, D gene, CDR3 protein, CDR3 DNA. A D gene is named only where the DNA matches it firmly. Only part of the rows carry a size: once, few, many, or a class if the clone is expanded.

v_call: TRBV7-2
j_call: TRBJ1-5
clone_size: NA
d_call: TRBD1
cdr3_aa: CASSLGQGARQPQHF
cdr3_nt: TGTGCCAGCAGCTTAGGACAGGGGGCAAGACAGCCCCAGCATTTT

v_call: TRBV20-1
j_call: TRBJ1-1
clone_size: many
d_call: NA
cdr3_aa: CSASVGNTEAFF
cdr3_nt: TGCAGTGCTAGTGTGGGGAACACTGAAGCTTTCTTT

v_call: TRBV27
j_call: TRBJ1-2
clone_size: few
d_call: TRBD1
cdr3_aa: CASSSRGHGYTF
cdr3_nt: TGTGCCAGCAGTTCCAGGGGGCACGGCTACACCTTC

v_call: TRBV6-2/TRBV6-3
j_call: TRBJ2-2
clone_size: few
d_call: NA
cdr3_aa: CASLVSSGELFF
cdr3_nt: TGTGCCAGCCTTGTAAGTTCCGGGGAGCTGTTTTTT

v_call: TRBV7-2
j_call: TRBJ1-1
clone_size: NA
d_call: NA
cdr3_aa: CAGSLARGTTEAFF
cdr3_nt: TGTGCCGGCAGCTTAGCGCGAGGTACAACTGAAGCTTTCTTT

v_call: TRBV11-2
j_call: TRBJ1-1
clone_size: NA
d_call: TRBD1
cdr3_aa: CASSLQGAAEAFF
cdr3_nt: TGTGCCAGCAGCCTTCAGGGGGCCGCTGAAGCTTTCTTT

v_call: TRBV4-3
j_call: TRBJ1-5
clone_size: NA
d_call: TRBD1
cdr3_aa: CASSQALGQGHNQPQHF
cdr3_nt: TGCGCCAGCAGCCAAGCCCTCGGACAGGGCCACAATCAGCCCCAGCATTTT

v_call: TRBV7-9
j_call: TRBJ2-5
clone_size: few
d_call: NA
cdr3_aa: CASAGNGQETQYF
cdr3_nt: TGTGCCAGCGCCGGGAACGGCCAAGAGACCCAGTACTTC

v_call: TRBV15
j_call: TRBJ1-3
clone_size: many
d_call: NA
cdr3_aa: CATSRAGFSGNTIYF
cdr3_nt: TGTGCCACCAGCAGAGCAGGATTCTCTGGAAACACCATATATTTT

v_call: TRBV6-2/TRBV6-3
j_call: TRBJ1-5
clone_size: few
d_call: TRBD1
cdr3_aa: CASSYGGQGVSQPQHF
cdr3_nt: TGTGCCAGCAGTTACGGCGGACAGGGGGTGTCACAGCCCCAGCATTTT

v_call: TRBV3-1
j_call: TRBJ2-1
clone_size: NA
d_call: NA
cdr3_aa: CASSQGGSYNEQFF
cdr3_nt: TGTGCCAGCAGCCAAGGGGGCTCCTACAATGAGCAGTTCTTC

v_call: TRBV15
j_call: TRBJ1-5
clone_size: many
d_call: TRBD1
cdr3_aa: CATSRGQVSNQPQHF
cdr3_nt: TGTGCCACCAGCAGGGGACAGGTGAGCAATCAGCCCCAGCATTTT

v_call: TRBV24-1
j_call: TRBJ1-5
clone_size: NA
d_call: NA
cdr3_aa: CATIYPRREGQPQHF
cdr3_nt: TGTGCCACGATTTACCCGAGGAGGGAAGGTCAGCCCCAGCATTTT

v_call: TRBV11-1
j_call: TRBJ2-6
clone_size: few
d_call: NA
cdr3_aa: CASSRRGTSSSGANVLTF
cdr3_nt: TGTGCCAGCAGCCGCCGAGGGACATCGAGCTCTGGGGCCAACGTCCTGACTTTC

v_call: TRBV29-1
j_call: TRBJ2-3
clone_size: NA
d_call: NA
cdr3_aa: CSVGDADTQYF
cdr3_nt: TGCAGCGTGGGTGATGCAGATACGCAGTATTTT

v_call: TRBV2
j_call: TRBJ1-5
clone_size: once
d_call: TRBD1
cdr3_aa: CASSETGQAVGQPQHF
cdr3_nt: TGTGCCAGCAGTGAAACCGGACAGGCTGTGGGTCAGCCCCAGCATTTT

v_call: TRBV28
j_call: TRBJ1-2
clone_size: few
d_call: NA
cdr3_aa: CASSSIGGALANYGYTF
cdr3_nt: TGTGCCAGCAGTTCAATCGGCGGGGCCCTAGCTAACTATGGCTACACCTTC

v_call: TRBV6-6
j_call: TRBJ2-5
clone_size: few
d_call: NA
cdr3_aa: CASSYRGETQYF
cdr3_nt: TGTGCCAGCAGTTACAGGGGAGAGACCCAGTACTTC

v_call: TRBV20-1
j_call: TRBJ2-7
clone_size: NA
d_call: NA
cdr3_aa: CSAYPEVSGYYEQYF
cdr3_nt: TGCAGTGCTTACCCCGAGGTTAGCGGCTACTACGAGCAGTACTTC

v_call: TRBV18
j_call: TRBJ1-2
clone_size: few
d_call: NA
cdr3_aa: CASSPDGTNYGYTF
cdr3_nt: TGTGCCAGCTCACCGGACGGAACTAACTATGGCTACACCTTC

v_call: TRBV7-9
j_call: TRBJ1-2
clone_size: few
d_call: NA
cdr3_aa: CASRLNTNYGYTF
cdr3_nt: TGTGCCAGCCGTCTAAATACTAACTATGGCTACACCTTC

v_call: TRBV19
j_call: TRBJ2-3
clone_size: NA
d_call: TRBD1
cdr3_aa: CASSDRDRVYDTQYF
cdr3_nt: TGTGCCAGTAGTGACCGGGACAGGGTCTACGATACGCAGTATTTT

v_call: TRBV28
j_call: TRBJ2-3
clone_size: few
d_call: NA
cdr3_aa: CASSLKSGSTDTQYF
cdr3_nt: TGTGCCAGCAGCCTCAAGTCGGGCAGCACAGATACGCAGTATTTT

v_call: TRBV20-1
j_call: TRBJ1-2
clone_size: few
d_call: TRBD1
cdr3_aa: CSASPGQGRPSHTF
cdr3_nt: TGCAGTGCTTCACCGGGACAGGGGCGTCCGTCCCACACCTTC

v_call: TRBV5-1
j_call: TRBJ2-7
clone_size: NA
d_call: NA
cdr3_aa: CASSLGGTGDEQYF
cdr3_nt: TGCGCCAGCAGCTTGGGTGGTACCGGGGACGAGCAGTACTTC

v_call: TRBV7-2
j_call: TRBJ2-5
clone_size: NA
d_call: TRBD2
cdr3_aa: CASSPGLRRERGTQYF
cdr3_nt: TGTGCCAGCAGCCCCGGACTCCGGCGGGAGCGGGGGACCCAGTACTTC

v_call: TRBV24-1
j_call: TRBJ2-1
clone_size: NA
d_call: NA
cdr3_aa: CATSDPSGSSYNEQFF
cdr3_nt: TGTGCCACCAGTGACCCCTCAGGAAGCTCCTACAATGAGCAGTTCTTC

v_call: TRBV7-2
j_call: TRBJ1-3
clone_size: few
d_call: NA
cdr3_aa: CASSLLRQSGNTIYF
cdr3_nt: TGTGCCAGCAGCTTATTAAGACAGTCTGGAAACACCATATATTTT

v_call: TRBV7-7
j_call: TRBJ2-1
clone_size: many
d_call: NA
cdr3_aa: CATYNEQFF
cdr3_nt: TGTGCTACTTACAATGAGCAGTTCTTC

v_call: TRBV6-2/TRBV6-3
j_call: TRBJ1-5
clone_size: many
d_call: TRBD1
cdr3_aa: CASSPGQGEQPQHF
cdr3_nt: TGTGCCAGCAGTCCCGGACAGGGGGAACAGCCCCAGCATTTT

v_call: TRBV4-1
j_call: TRBJ1-2
clone_size: NA
d_call: NA
cdr3_aa: CASSQGQALLGYTF
cdr3_nt: TGCGCCAGCAGCCAAGGACAGGCACTTCTCGGCTACACCTTC

v_call: TRBV5-3
j_call: TRBJ2-1
clone_size: few
d_call: NA
cdr3_aa: CARSSLSPRAGFHNEQFF
cdr3_nt: TGTGCCAGAAGCTCCCTCTCACCACGCGCGGGTTTCCACAATGAGCAGTTCTTC

v_call: TRBV7-9
j_call: TRBJ2-2
clone_size: few
d_call: NA
cdr3_aa: CASSASGQGTGELFF
cdr3_nt: TGTGCCAGCAGCGCCTCGGGCCAGGGTACCGGGGAGCTGTTTTTT

v_call: TRBV6-6
j_call: TRBJ1-1
clone_size: few
d_call: NA
cdr3_aa: CASSYGTGDMNTEAFF
cdr3_nt: TGTGCCAGCAGTTACGGAACAGGAGACATGAACACTGAAGCTTTCTTT

v_call: TRBV20-1
j_call: TRBJ2-7
clone_size: NA
d_call: NA
cdr3_aa: CSASMGHEQYF
cdr3_nt: TGCAGTGCTAGCATGGGTCACGAGCAGTACTTC

v_call: TRBV7-2
j_call: TRBJ1-6
clone_size: NA
d_call: NA
cdr3_aa: CASSLGGQLNSPLHF
cdr3_nt: TGTGCCAGCAGCTTAGGGGGCCAGCTTAATTCACCCCTCCACTTT

v_call: TRBV10-3
j_call: TRBJ1-5
clone_size: few
d_call: NA
cdr3_aa: CAISRDYSNQPQHF
cdr3_nt: TGTGCCATCAGCCGGGACTATAGCAATCAGCCCCAGCATTTT

v_call: TRBV12-3/TRBV12-4
j_call: TRBJ2-1
clone_size: few
d_call: TRBD1
cdr3_aa: CASSPGTDKFLRQFF
cdr3_nt: TGTGCCAGCAGCCCCGGGACAGACAAGTTTTTGAGGCAGTTCTTC

v_call: TRBV28
j_call: TRBJ2-7
clone_size: NA
d_call: NA
cdr3_aa: CASRANRDYKQYF
cdr3_nt: TGTGCCAGCAGAGCCAACAGAGATTACAAGCAGTACTTC

v_call: TRBV29-1
j_call: TRBJ2-3
clone_size: many
d_call: TRBD2
cdr3_aa: CSVVPSGRLDTQYF
cdr3_nt: TGCAGCGTTGTGCCTAGCGGGAGACTAGATACGCAGTATTTT

v_call: TRBV7-2
j_call: TRBJ2-1
clone_size: many
d_call: NA
cdr3_aa: CASSRGADTYNEQFF
cdr3_nt: TGTGCCAGCAGCCGAGGGGCGGACACCTACAATGAGCAGTTCTTC

v_call: TRBV20-1
j_call: TRBJ1-1
clone_size: many
d_call: NA
cdr3_aa: CSARARGTAMNTEAFF
cdr3_nt: TGCAGTGCTAGAGCGCGGGGGACCGCGATGAACACTGAAGCTTTCTTT

v_call: TRBV6-5
j_call: TRBJ2-3
clone_size: few
d_call: NA
cdr3_aa: CVSSRRLQGANTDTQYF
cdr3_nt: TGTGTCAGCAGCCGCCGCCTCCAGGGAGCAAACACAGATACGCAGTATTTT

v_call: TRBV18
j_call: TRBJ2-3
clone_size: NA
d_call: NA
cdr3_aa: CASSPPGQRDTQYF
cdr3_nt: TGTGCCAGCTCACCACCGGGCCAGCGAGATACGCAGTATTTT

v_call: TRBV10-3
j_call: TRBJ1-3
clone_size: NA
d_call: NA
cdr3_aa: CAISESTGGGNTIYF
cdr3_nt: TGTGCCATCAGTGAGTCGACAGGAGGTGGAAACACCATATATTTT

v_call: TRBV20-1
j_call: TRBJ2-1
clone_size: NA
d_call: NA
cdr3_aa: CSAGDSHLWGEQFF
cdr3_nt: TGCAGTGCCGGGGACTCCCACCTCTGGGGTGAGCAGTTCTTC

v_call: TRBV7-2
j_call: TRBJ2-2
clone_size: NA
d_call: NA
cdr3_aa: CASSLAPSPTGELFF
cdr3_nt: TGTGCCAGCAGCTTAGCACCTAGCCCTACCGGGGAGCTGTTTTTT

v_call: TRBV24-1
j_call: TRBJ2-1
clone_size: NA
d_call: TRBD1
cdr3_aa: CATSDFGQGNEQFF
cdr3_nt: TGTGCCACCAGTGATTTCGGACAGGGCAATGAGCAGTTCTTC

v_call: TRBV3-1
j_call: TRBJ2-2
clone_size: NA
d_call: NA
cdr3_aa: CASSQAGRGTGELFF
cdr3_nt: TGTGCCAGCAGCCAAGCAGGACGGGGTACCGGGGAGCTGTTTTTT

v_call: TRBV30
j_call: TRBJ2-2
clone_size: NA
d_call: NA
cdr3_aa: CATGKGRTSYNTGELFF
cdr3_nt: TGTGCCACAGGGAAAGGTCGCACTTCCTATAACACCGGGGAGCTGTTTTTT

v_call: TRBV9
j_call: TRBJ1-6
clone_size: many
d_call: NA
cdr3_aa: CARVLSYNSPLHF
cdr3_nt: TGTGCCAGGGTTCTCTCCTATAATTCACCCCTCCACTTT

v_call: TRBV27
j_call: TRBJ2-6
clone_size: few
d_call: NA
cdr3_aa: CASSGALDRTGANVLTF
cdr3_nt: TGTGCCAGCAGTGGTGCCTTAGACAGAACTGGGGCCAACGTCCTGACTTTC

v_call: TRBV20-1
j_call: TRBJ1-1
clone_size: NA
d_call: NA
cdr3_aa: CRSDKNTEAFF
cdr3_nt: TGCAGAAGTGATAAGAACACTGAAGCTTTCTTT

v_call: TRBV9
j_call: TRBJ2-7
clone_size: NA
d_call: TRBD1
cdr3_aa: CASSVWGDRGNEQYF
cdr3_nt: TGTGCCAGCAGCGTCTGGGGGGACAGGGGTAACGAGCAGTACTTC

v_call: TRBV7-3
j_call: TRBJ2-1
clone_size: NA
d_call: NA
cdr3_aa: CASSLQQGEQFF
cdr3_nt: TGTGCCAGCAGCTTGCAGCAAGGGGAGCAGTTCTTC

v_call: TRBV18
j_call: TRBJ2-7
clone_size: NA
d_call: TRBD2
cdr3_aa: CASSPTSSGFSSYEQYF
cdr3_nt: TGTGCCAGCTCTCCCACCTCTAGCGGGTTCTCCTCCTACGAGCAGTACTTC

v_call: TRBV18
j_call: TRBJ2-5
clone_size: NA
d_call: TRBD2
cdr3_aa: CASSPTSGGGLETQYF
cdr3_nt: TGTGCCAGCTCTCCGACTAGCGGCGGGGGCCTAGAGACCCAGTACTTC

v_call: TRBV6-2/TRBV6-3
j_call: TRBJ2-5
clone_size: NA
d_call: TRBD1
cdr3_aa: CASSYESRGTGVEETQYF
cdr3_nt: TGTGCCAGCAGTTACGAGAGTCGCGGGACAGGGGTTGAGGAGACCCAGTACTTC

v_call: TRBV7-2
j_call: TRBJ1-4
clone_size: many
d_call: NA
cdr3_aa: CASSFGQASGKLFF
cdr3_nt: TGTGCCAGCAGCTTCGGCCAGGCCTCTGGAAAACTGTTTTTT

v_call: TRBV20-1
j_call: TRBJ2-3
clone_size: many
d_call: NA
cdr3_aa: CSARVVATDTQYF
cdr3_nt: TGCAGTGCTAGAGTAGTAGCGACGGATACGCAGTATTTT